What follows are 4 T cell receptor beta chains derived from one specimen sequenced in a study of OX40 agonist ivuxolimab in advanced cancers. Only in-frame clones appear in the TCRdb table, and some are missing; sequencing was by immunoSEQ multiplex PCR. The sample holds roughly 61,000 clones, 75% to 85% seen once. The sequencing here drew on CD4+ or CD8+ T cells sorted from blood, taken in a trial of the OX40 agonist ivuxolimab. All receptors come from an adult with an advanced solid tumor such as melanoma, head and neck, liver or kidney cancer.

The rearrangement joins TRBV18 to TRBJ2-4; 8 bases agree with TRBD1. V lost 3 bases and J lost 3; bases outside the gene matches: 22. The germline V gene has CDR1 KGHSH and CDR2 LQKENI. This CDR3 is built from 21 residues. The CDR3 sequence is CASSPEGQAKGELSVKNIQYF. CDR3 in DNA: TGTGCCAGCTCACCGGAGGGACAGGCAAAAGGGGAGCTTTCGGTCAAAAACATTCAGTACTTC.

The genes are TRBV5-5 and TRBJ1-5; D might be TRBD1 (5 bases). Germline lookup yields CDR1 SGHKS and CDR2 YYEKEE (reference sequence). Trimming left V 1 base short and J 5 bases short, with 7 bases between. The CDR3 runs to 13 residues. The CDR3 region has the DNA TGTGCCAGCAGCTTGACCAGGGATCAGCCCCAGCATTTT. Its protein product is CASSLTRDQPQHF.

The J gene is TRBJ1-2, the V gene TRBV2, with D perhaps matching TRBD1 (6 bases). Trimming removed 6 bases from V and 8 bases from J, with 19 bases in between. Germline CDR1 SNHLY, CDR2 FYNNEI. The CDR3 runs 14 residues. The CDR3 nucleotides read TGTGCCAGCAGGCACCCGGGACATTTAAGAGGCTACACCTTC. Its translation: CASRHPGHLRGYTF.

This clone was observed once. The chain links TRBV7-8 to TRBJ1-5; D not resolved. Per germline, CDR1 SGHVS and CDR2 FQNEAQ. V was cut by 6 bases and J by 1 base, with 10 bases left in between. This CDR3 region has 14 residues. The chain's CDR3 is CASRGRLSNQPQHF. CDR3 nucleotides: TGTGCCAGCAGGGGGAGGTTAAGCAATCAGCCCCAGCATTTT.